This TCR beta chain is from a study of prognosis after radiotherapy for stage I lung cancer. Overall study: Whereas about a dozen patients had adenocarcinoma, squamous cell carcinoma was the tumor in more than 5.

By share, this clonotype ranks as medium-sized. Its antigen is unidentified. General study results and limits: Some patients went on to develop distant metastases. Their Shannon entropy after stereotactic body radiation therapy was lower, and its change from baseline was also lower. Patients without metastases reportedly showed TRBV and TRBJ gene usage unlike that of patients with metastases.

CDR3 length: 15 amino acids. V dropped 5 bases and J dropped 0; count of bases not matched to a gene: 6. Per germline, CDR1 MNHNS and CDR2 SASEGT. Two-round multiplex PCR on genomic DNA was the method by which TCR beta CDR3 was amplified. Every TRBV and TRBJ gene had its own specific primer in first-round PCR. During the second PCR round, universal primers were used. TCRdb re-called the multiplex PCR reads with MiXCR, one entry per CDR3 protein. The sample holds 9,500 to 12,000 distinct CDR3 sequences; just over 35% are singletons and the top ten take roughly half. Sequenced material: PBMCs, taken before or after stereotactic body radiation therapy (not recorded which). The chain has TRBV6-1 and TRBJ2-7; 8 bases are a match to TRBD1. The receptor's source is a donor at least 50 years old with non-small cell lung cancer. The CDR3 sequence: CASSPGTGFSYEQYV. In nucleotides, the CDR3 is TGTGCCAGCAGTCCCGGGACAGGCTTCTCCTACGAGCAGTACGTC.